This T cell receptor (beta chain) was sequenced during a study of vaccination and CD4 T cells after COVID-19. The wider study: Post-vaccine sampling followed dose two by a median around 74 days (range 14 to 241). The cells were exposed to overlapping spike peptides originating from SARS-CoV-2, HCoV-NL63, HCoV-OC43 and HCoV-229E for stimulation.

V gave up 5 bases and J gave up 0 bases; unmatched junction bases: 13. CDR3 length equals 19 residues. Germline assignment: CDR1 MNHEY and CDR2 SMNVEV (reference sequence). This clonotype was recorded a few times. Antigen unknown. Treatment in this sample: roughly ten-day PBMC culture with coronavirus spike peptide pools or control peptides (ViraFEST assay). Ahead of the COVID-19 pandemic (2011-2018), the CD4+ T cells of the unexposed donor were collected. The Oncomine TCR Beta short-read assay generated sequence data from the DNA of cultured CD4+ T cells. It was from cultured CD4+ T cells that genomic DNA was extracted. TCRdb fed the PCR reads into MiXCR, producing one record per CDR3 protein. The sample has approximately 9,000 distinct CDR3 sequences; 30% to 40% are singletons.

Sequenced input: CD4+ T cells from blood, cultured in vitro. The chain links TRBV27 to TRBJ2-6; 7 nucleotides agree with TRBD1. The clonotype was recovered from a human donor in good health. The chain's CDR3 is CASSTFRTGFFSGANVLTF. CDR3 coding DNA: TGTGCCAGCAGTACATTCAGGACAGGATTCTTCTCTGGGGCCAACGTCCTGACTTTC.